This TCR beta chain was recovered during a study of T cells in localized non-small cell lung cancer (TCRdb year 2020). A note on the overall study: The study analyzed T cell repertoires of a few hundred early-stage NSCLC patients, comparing tumors and uninvolved tumor-adjacent lungs. All 230 or so NSCLC patients in the cohort were treatment-naive and had localized lung tumors that were resected. The mean age of the NSCLC patients was under 70 years, with about 130 men and approximately 100 women.

A note on this clone: This clone's antigen is unknown. No much larger clone exists at a distance of one base, and base qualities are not known.

The immunoSEQ Assay was used to sequence TCR beta CDR3 regions from DNA. In the authors' own workflow: To compute T cell density, TCR beta template counts were normalized to usable DNA, which was estimated by amplifying housekeeping genes. Using the preseqR package, richness was estimated by extrapolating to 120,000 templates for tissue samples and 400,000 templates for PBMC samples. Clonality was calculated as one minus Pielou's evenness. Differential abundance testing on productive amino-acid clonotypes, with a minimum total count of 5 and an alpha of 0.1, was used to identify tissue-enriched TCRs. The Jaccard Index and the Morisita Overlap Index were used to quantify repertoire overlap between compartments. GLIPH grouped TCR beta CDR3s together with public tetramer-defined viral CDR3s, and a viral motif had to include at least three viral sequences and also show V-gene enrichment. This immuneACCESS table, as held by TCRdb, lists in-frame sequences with V and J called but not all clones. Of the missing ones, under half trace to an unresolved V gene in checked studies; the others have no known cause. Clonal size and the V and J genes are those of that table, whereas D and trimming came from the DNA. The sample contains roughly 16,000 clones, more than 75% of them found a single time. The biggest ten clones account for about 25% of the sample.

Broader findings and caveats from the paper: Uninvolved tumor-adjacent lung showed the highest T cell clonality, higher than tumor, which suggests more focused antigenic responses in the uninvolved tumor-adjacent lung. A median of roughly 60 of the top 100 tumor clones were detected in paired uninvolved adjacent lung, and some 28 of these tumor clones were also found among the top 100 clones of the paired uninvolved adjacent lung. Because the study design was exploratory, TCR variables were selected using unadjusted p-values without false-discovery rate correction. Because multi-region tumor sequencing was not done, intratumor heterogeneity could not be ruled out. Longer overall survival was associated with higher blood T cell density, whereas shorter survival was associated with higher adjacent-lung clonality.

Trimming takes 0 bases from V and 0 bases from J, and the germline ends sit 7 bases apart. The germline V gene encodes CDR1 MNHEY and CDR2 SVGAGI. There are 15 amino acids in the CDR3, from cysteine to phenylalanine inclusive. Just the 45-base CDR3 DNA is kept, in frame starting at base 1. At diagnosis, tumor, uninvolved tumor-adjacent lung and peripheral blood were collected and then preserved as a mix of FFPE and fresh-frozen material. For TCR repertoire profiling, the blood samples were analyzed as peripheral blood mononuclear cells. The specimen was peripheral blood, collected before any cancer treatment. The V gene is TRBV6-5 and the J gene is TRBJ2-3; the D gene is unclear. The source is a male donor older than 55 with stage I lung adenocarcinoma. Here is the DNA: TGTGCCAGCAGTTACTCGGGATCTAGCACAGATACGCAGTATTTT. Translated, it gives CASSYSGSSTDTQYF.